The subject of this entry is one T cell receptor beta chain. Its antigen is unknown. The CDR3 runs to 16 residues. V was shortened by 0 bases and J by 5 bases, with 17 bases between the two germline ends. From germline, CDR1 is SGHRS and CDR2 YFSETQ. The data belong to a study of cytomegalovirus exposure and HLA in healthy donors. PCR involved 60 Vbeta and 13 Jbeta primers. Assay used: immunoSEQ multiplex PCR; TCRdb lists only in-frame clones, some missing. The repertoire includes about 150,000 clones, roughly 85% of them detected once, and around 7% sits in the top ten. Findings and caveats of the study: Association of about 17,000 TCR beta sequences with HLA alleles was found at 0.05 false discovery rate in a later analysis. The authors judged a highly shared variant cluster likely a sequencing artifact.

The V gene is TRBV5-1, the J gene TRBJ2-5; a weak D match, TRBD2 (7 bases). The clonotype was recovered from a man aged 35 to 55 in good health and CMV-seropositive. Sequencing was done on a sample of PBMCs. CDR3 sequence: CASSLEFGGLGETQYF. CDR3 bases: TGCGCCAGCAGCTTGGAATTCGGGGGGCTTGGGGAGACCCAGTACTTC.